This entry lists 5 T cell receptor beta chains sequenced from one sample in a study of blood T cell repertoires in COVID-19. TCRdb's table, derived via immunoSEQ multiplex PCR, lists solely in-frame clones and lacks some. Of 170,000 or so clones detected, around 84% appear once; the ten largest clones hold about 7.3%. The sequencing input was peripheral blood. The receptor set was obtained from a man aged 50-59 years with active or convalescent COVID-19.

The V call is TRBV6-1, the J call TRBJ2-1, with a tentative D call TRBD2 (5 bases). Germline CDR1 and CDR2: MNHNS and SASEGT. The CDR3 spans 12 residues. Trimming left V 1 base short and J 12 bases short, with 10 bases between. In DNA form, the CDR3 reads TGTGCCAGCAGTGAAGGGCGAGGGTGGCAGTTCTTC. Translation: CASSEGRGWQFF.

The CDR3 bases are TGTGCCAGCAGCTTTGGGGCTAGCGGGGCCTACGAGCAGTACTTC. Its protein product is CASSFGASGAYEQYF. V and J are TRBV5-8 and TRBJ2-7, with 9 bases aligning to TRBD2. Germline loops: CDR1 SGHTS, CDR2 YDEGEE. The J segment lost 2 bases and the V segment lost 2 bases, leaving 5 bases of the junction unmatched. The CDR3 extends over 15 amino acids.

In DNA, the CDR3 is TGTGCCAGCAGCTCCGGACAGGGCAGAACGCAGTATTTT. Its translation is CASSSGQGRTQYF. V usage is TRBV7-3 and J usage is TRBJ2-3; TRBD1 matches at 8 bases. J lost 9 bases, V lost 4 bases, and 6 bases had no gene match. The CDR3 extends over 13 amino acids. Germline CDR1 is SGHTA and CDR2 is FQGTGA.

CDR3 nucleotides: TGCGCCAGCAGCTTCGATAGCGGGCTCTACAATGAGCAGTTCTTC. Its translation is CASSFDSGLYNEQFF. This rearrangement joins TRBV5-1 to TRBJ2-1; 7 bases are shared with TRBD2. After removal of 2 bases from V and 3 bases from J, the junction contained 5 bases not matched to a gene. This CDR3 comprises 15 residues. Germline V gene sequence: CDR1 SGHRS, CDR2 YFSETQ.

This clone was observed a single time. The V call is TRBV12-3 or TRBV12-4, the J call TRBJ2-7; D is undetermined. The V end was cut by 6 bases, the J end by 5 bases, with 8 bases between. CDR3 size: 11 residues. The chain's CDR3 is CASSHRDEQYF. The CDR3 nucleotides are TGTGCCAGCAGCCACCGGGACGAGCAGTACTTC.